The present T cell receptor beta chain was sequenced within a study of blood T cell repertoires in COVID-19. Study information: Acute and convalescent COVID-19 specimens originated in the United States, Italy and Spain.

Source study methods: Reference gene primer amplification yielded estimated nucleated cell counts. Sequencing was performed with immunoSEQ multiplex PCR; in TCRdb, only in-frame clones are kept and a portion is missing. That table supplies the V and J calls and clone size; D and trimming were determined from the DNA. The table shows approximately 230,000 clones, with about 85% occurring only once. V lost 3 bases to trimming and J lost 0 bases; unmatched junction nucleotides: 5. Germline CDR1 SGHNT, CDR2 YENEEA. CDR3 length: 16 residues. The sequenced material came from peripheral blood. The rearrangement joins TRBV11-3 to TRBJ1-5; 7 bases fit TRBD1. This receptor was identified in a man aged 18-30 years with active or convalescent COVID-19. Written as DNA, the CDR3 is TGTGCCAGCAGCTTTAGGAACAGGGGTAGCAATCAGCCCCAGCATTTT. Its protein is CASSFRNRGSNQPQHF.